Below are 27 T cell receptor beta chains sequenced from a single sample in a study of cytomegalovirus exposure and HLA in healthy donors. The PCR contained 60 Vbeta and 13 Jbeta primers. Method: immunoSEQ multiplex PCR; TCRdb's copy keeps in-frame clones and lacks some. Here the sample spans about 100,000 clones, more than 70% being singletons. The sample comprised PBMCs. The receptors originated from a man younger than 30 in good health and CMV-seronegative.

The chain carries TRBV9 and TRBJ2-3; 10 bases are a match to TRBD2. Germline CDR1 and CDR2: SGDLS and YYNGEE. V dropped 7 bases and J dropped 0; count of bases not matched to a gene: 5. The CDR3 is 15 amino acids. CDR3 loop: CASRETSGSTDTQYF. The CDR3 bases are TGTGCCAGCCGCGAGACTAGCGGGAGCACAGATACGCAGTATTTT.

The chain joins TRBV19 to TRBJ2-2; D is uncertain. V was clipped by 6 bases and J by 0 bases, with 11 bases between them. This CDR3 is 15 amino acids long. CDR1 LNHDA and CDR2 SQIVND come from the germline V gene (reference sequence). CDR3 DNA sequence: TGTGCCAGTAGATCCATATCGGCGAACACCGGGGAGCTGTTTTTT. Its protein product is CASRSISANTGELFF.

The V and J genes are TRBV10-3 and TRBJ2-1; 12 nucleotides align to TRBD1. This CDR3 comprises 15 residues. Looked up from germline, CDR1 is ENHRY and CDR2 is SYGVKD. Germline trimming cut 6 bases from V and 9 bases from J; bases unmatched to any gene: 9. As DNA, the CDR3 is TGTGCCATCAGCCCACCGGGACAGGGGGCCGGTGAGCAGTTCTTC. Translated, it gives CAISPPGQGAGEQFF.

The chain carries TRBV6-1 and TRBJ2-1, with TRBD1 matching over 10 bases. The V segment lost 6 bases and the J segment 7 bases; nucleotides outside the gene matches: 9. Germline V gene lookup returns CDR1 MNHNS and CDR2 SASEGT. CDR3 length: 15 residues. This CDR3 is CASRGDRGGWNEQFF. CDR3 nucleotide sequence: TGTGCCAGCAGGGGGGACAGGGGTGGATGGAATGAGCAGTTCTTC.

This clone was seen a handful of times. This chain uses TRBV4-1 with TRBJ1-2, with 7 bases fitting TRBD1. Germline-derived CDR1 and CDR2 are MGHRA and YSYEKL. CDR3 length: 15 residues. After removal of 2 bases from V and 0 bases from J, the junction contained 3 bases not matched to a gene. The CDR3 loop is CASSQRTGANYGYTF. DNA for the CDR3: TGCGCCAGCAGCCAACGGACAGGAGCTAACTATGGCTACACCTTC.

The chain employs TRBV27 and TRBJ1-1; D gene uncertain. CDR1 is MNHEY, CDR2 SMNVEV, per germline (reference sequence). Trimming took off 5 bases at V and 1 base at J, with 8 bases between the two ends. The CDR3 has 13 residues. CDR3 coding DNA: TGTGCCAGCAGTCGCCCGGGGAACACTGAAGCTTTCTTT. Its protein product is CASSRPGNTEAFF.

CDR3 loop: CASRLVNRSTSYEQYF. CDR3 nucleotides: TGTGCAAGTCGCTTGGTAAACAGGTCCACCTCCTACGAGCAGTACTTC. The rearrangement joins TRBV12-2 to TRBJ2-7; TRBD1 is taken as the D call from the table, unchecked against the DNA. TRBV12-2 is marked as a pseudogene. CDR3 length equals 16 residues.

This clone was counted a few times. This chain uses TRBV5-6 with TRBJ1-1; D not resolved. V lost 5 bases, J lost 1 base, and 15 bases lay in between. Germline CDR1 SGHDT, CDR2 YYEEEE. The CDR3 contains 15 residues. The DNA of the CDR3 is TGTGCCAGCAGGAGCGGTGACACTAGGAACACTGAAGCTTTCTTT. It translates to CASRSGDTRNTEAFF.

V usage is TRBV19 and J usage is TRBJ2-5; possible D gene TRBD1, 5 bases. The CDR3 is 12 residues long. Per germline, CDR1 LNHDA and CDR2 SQIVND (reference sequence). V was shortened by 4 bases and J by 5 bases, with 8 bases between the two germline ends. CDR3 sequence reads: CASSTGPETQYF. The DNA of the CDR3 is TGTGCCAGTAGTACAGGGCCCGAGACCCAGTACTTC.

The CDR3 loop reads CASSPTGQPYNEQFF. CDR3 DNA: TGTGCCAGCAGCCCGACAGGTCAACCCTACAATGAGCAGTTCTTC. The J gene is TRBJ2-1, the V gene TRBV14; D is perhaps TRBD1 (6 bases). The V gene lost 4 bases and the J gene lost 2 bases, with 12 bases spanning the gap. The CDR3 extends over 15 amino acids. The germline V gene encodes CDR1 SGHDN and CDR2 FVKESK.

The CDR3 spells CASSGGTGAEQYF. CDR3 nucleotide sequence: TGTGCCAGCAGCGGAGGGACAGGGGCTGAGCAGTACTTC. The rearrangement joins TRBV7-6 to TRBJ2-7, with 10 bases fitting TRBD1. Trimming took 5 bases from V and 7 from J; bases not matched to a gene: 5. This CDR3 is 13 amino acids long. Per the germline V gene, CDR1 is SGHVS and CDR2 is FNYEAQ.

The chain links TRBV27 to TRBJ1-2, with 10 bases lining up with TRBD1. Germline CDR1 MNHEY, CDR2 SMNVEV (reference sequence). Trimming took 1 base from V and 8 from J; bases not matched to a gene: 7. CDR3 length: 15 residues. This CDR3 is CASSLFGQGEGGYTF. CDR3 nucleotides: TGTGCCAGCAGTTTATTCGGACAGGGGGAAGGAGGCTACACCTTC.

The gene calls are TRBV14 and TRBJ2-5; 7 positions agree with TRBD1. J lost 5 bases, V lost 1 base, and 7 bases had no gene match. The germline CDR1 and CDR2 sequences are SGHDN and FVKESK. This CDR3 spans 15 amino acids. This CDR3 is CASSQGQGLGETQYF. The CDR3 coding sequence is TGTGCCAGCAGCCAAGGACAGGGTCTCGGGGAGACCCAGTACTTC. Full variable domain (missing parts from reference TRBV14 and TRBJ2-5): EAGVTQFPSHSVIEKGQTVTLRCDPISGHDNLYWYRRVMGKEIKFLLHFVKESKQDESGMPNNRFLAERTGGTYSTLKVQPAELEDSGVYFCASSQGQGLGETQYFGPGTRLLVL.

This chain links TRBV6-5 with TRBJ2-3; the D is unclear. CDR1 and CDR2 (germline): MNHEY, SVGAGI. This CDR3 is 11 amino acids long. With 6 bases removed from V and 3 bases from J, the gap between germline ends came to 4 bases. In DNA form, the CDR3 reads TGTGCCAGCAGGCGAACAGATACGCAGTATTTT. This gives the protein CASRRTDTQYF.

The chain recombines TRBV11-3 with TRBJ2-2, with TRBD1 matching 9 bases. Germline loops: CDR1 SGHNT, CDR2 YENEEA. Unmatched junction bases numbered 4, after V lost 3 bases and J lost 5 bases. The CDR3 extends over 15 amino acids. The CDR3 loop is CASSLGTGRTGELFF. As DNA, the CDR3 is TGTGCCAGCAGCTTGGGGACAGGGAGGACCGGGGAGCTGTTTTTT.

The chain links TRBV7-9 to TRBJ2-1; 11 bases fit TRBD1. CDR3 length: 13 residues. Germline V lookup: CDR1 SEHNR, CDR2 FQNEAQ (reference sequence). J lost 9 bases, V lost 7 bases, and 5 bases had no gene match. The CDR3 nucleotides are TGTGCCAGCATGGACAGGGGGCCACTTGAGCAGTTCTTC. Translation gives CASMDRGPLEQFF.

The CDR3 reads CSAPRTAGYGYTF. The CDR3 DNA sequence: TGCAGCGCTCCCCGTACGGCAGGCTATGGCTACACCTTC. V usage is TRBV29-1 and J usage is TRBJ1-2; D remains ambiguous. CDR3 length: 13 amino acids. Looked up from germline, CDR1 is SQVTM and CDR2 is ANQGSEA. Trimming took off 7 bases at V and 4 bases at J, with 16 bases between the two ends.

The chain employs TRBV7-2 and TRBJ1-1, with a possible D match to TRBD1 (5 bases). The CDR3 extends over 15 amino acids. CDR1 and CDR2 from the germline V gene are SGHTA and FQGNSA. V dropped 5 bases and J dropped 4 bases, with 17 bases sitting between them. The CDR3 DNA follows: TGTGCCAGCAGCCCCCAGGAACGGGGGGTCACTGAAGCTTTCTTT. It is translated as CASSPQERGVTEAFF.

The chain recombines TRBV2 with TRBJ2-1, with 9 nucleotides matching TRBD1. Unmatched junction bases numbered 9, after V lost 5 bases and J lost 10 bases. Germline loops: CDR1 SNHLY, CDR2 FYNNEI. CDR3 length: 14 residues. The CDR3: CASSRDRAGDEQFF. The CDR3 DNA sequence: TGTGCCAGCAGTCGGGACAGGGCGGGTGACGAGCAGTTCTTC.

The chain employs TRBV11-2 and TRBJ2-3; 10 bases match TRBD2. The V gene end was trimmed by 5 bases and the J gene end by 6 bases; junction bases not matched to a gene: 14. CDR1 and CDR2 (germline): SGHAT, FQNNGV. The CDR3 loop spans 17 amino acids. CDR3 bases: TGTGCCAGCAGCATCCTCAGTCTAGCGGGGGTTCCGGATACGCAGTATTTT. It translates to CASSILSLAGVPDTQYF.

V and J are TRBV5-6 and TRBJ1-5, with D possibly TRBD1 on 6 matching bases. The CDR3 extends over 16 amino acids. Germline V lookup: CDR1 SGHDT, CDR2 YYEEEE. V was pared by 3 bases and J by 3 bases, with 16 bases between. The CDR3 region is CASSSGGHTINQPQHF. CDR3 in DNA: TGTGCCAGCAGCTCGGGGGGGCACACAATCAATCAGCCCCAGCATTTT.

The chain has TRBV9 and TRBJ2-1; TRBD2 aligns across 8 bases. This CDR3 has 15 residues. CDR1 is SGDLS, CDR2 YYNGEE, per germline. J was trimmed by 2 bases and V by 1 base; bases with no gene match: 2. Here the CDR3 DNA reads TGTGCCAGCAGCGTACAAGCGGGGGCCTACAATGAGCAGTTCTTC. It codes for CASSVQAGAYNEQFF.

The chain uses TRBV5-1 and TRBJ2-4; either TRBD1 or TRBD2 may fit D (6 bases each). Deletions cut 4 bases from V and 3 bases from J, with 17 bases between. CDR1 and CDR2 from the germline V gene are SGHRS and YFSETQ. The CDR3 consists of 16 residues. CDR3 sequence: CASSLEGVIGKNIQYF. The CDR3 DNA follows: TGCGCCAGCAGCCTGGAGGGGGTAATAGGCAAAAACATTCAGTACTTC.

The V gene is TRBV2, the J gene TRBJ1-2; 9 bases agree with TRBD1. V gave up 8 bases and J gave up 2 bases; unmatched junction bases: 9. The germline V gene encodes CDR1 SNHLY and CDR2 FYNNEI. The CDR3 runs 15 residues. The CDR3 region is CASGTGLSANYGYTF. CDR3 nucleotides: TGTGCCAGCGGGACAGGGTTGAGTGCGAACTATGGCTACACCTTC.

The DNA for the CDR3 is TGTGCCAGCTCTCCACAGATGAACACTGAAGCTTTCTTT. This gives the protein CASSPQMNTEAFF. The V call is TRBV2, the J call TRBJ1-1; D not resolved. V shed 8 bases and J shed 0 bases, with 10 bases lying between them. The CDR3 has 13 amino acids. The germline V gene encodes CDR1 SNHLY and CDR2 FYNNEI.

V and J are TRBV15 and TRBJ2-3; TRBD2 might be the D (6 bases). CDR3 length: 16 amino acids. Germline loops: CDR1 LNHNV, CDR2 YYDKDF (reference sequence). The V end was cut by 0 bases, the J end by 4 bases, with 14 bases between. The CDR3 reads CATSRDSGLLPDTQYF. The CDR3 nucleotides read TGTGCCACCAGCAGAGATAGCGGACTCCTTCCAGATACGCAGTATTTT.

This CDR3 reads CASSLAHGETQYF. The CDR3 DNA is TGTGCCAGCAGCTTAGCGCACGGAGAGACCCAGTACTTC. This rearrangement joins TRBV7-2 to TRBJ2-5, with unresolved D. This CDR3 is built from 13 residues. The germline V and J ends were trimmed by 0 bases and 4 bases, with 6 bases remaining between them. Germline lookup yields CDR1 SGHTA and CDR2 FQGNSA.